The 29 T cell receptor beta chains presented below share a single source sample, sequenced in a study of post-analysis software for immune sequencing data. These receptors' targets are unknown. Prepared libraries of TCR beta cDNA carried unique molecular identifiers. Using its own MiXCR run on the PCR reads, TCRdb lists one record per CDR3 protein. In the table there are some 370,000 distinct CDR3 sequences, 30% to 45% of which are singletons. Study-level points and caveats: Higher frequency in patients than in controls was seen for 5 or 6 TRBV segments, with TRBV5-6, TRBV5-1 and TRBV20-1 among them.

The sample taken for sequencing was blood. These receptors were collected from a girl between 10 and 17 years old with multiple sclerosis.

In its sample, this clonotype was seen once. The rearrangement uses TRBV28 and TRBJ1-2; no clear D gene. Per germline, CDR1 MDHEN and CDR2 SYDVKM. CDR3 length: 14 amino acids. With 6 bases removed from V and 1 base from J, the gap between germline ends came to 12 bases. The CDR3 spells CASSVEGSNYGYTF. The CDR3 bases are TGTGCCAGCAGCGTGGAGGGCAGTAACTATGGCTACACCTTC.

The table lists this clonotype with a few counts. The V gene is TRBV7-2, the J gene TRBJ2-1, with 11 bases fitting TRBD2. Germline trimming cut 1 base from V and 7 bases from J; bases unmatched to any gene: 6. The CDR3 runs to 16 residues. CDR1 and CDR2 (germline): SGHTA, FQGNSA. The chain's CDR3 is CASSLGLAGGRNEQFF. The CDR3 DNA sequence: TGTGCCAGCAGCTTAGGGCTAGCGGGGGGCAGGAATGAGCAGTTCTTC.

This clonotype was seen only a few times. The CDR3 region has the DNA TGTGCCACCAGCAGAGGAGGGGTCTTATGGAATGAGCAGTTCTTC. This gives the protein CATSRGGVLWNEQFF. The V and J genes are TRBV15 and TRBJ2-1; TRBD1 or TRBD2 may be the D gene (5 bases each). This CDR3 spans 15 amino acids. V was clipped by 1 base and J by 7 bases, with 14 bases between them. Germline loops: CDR1 LNHNV, CDR2 YYDKDF (reference sequence).

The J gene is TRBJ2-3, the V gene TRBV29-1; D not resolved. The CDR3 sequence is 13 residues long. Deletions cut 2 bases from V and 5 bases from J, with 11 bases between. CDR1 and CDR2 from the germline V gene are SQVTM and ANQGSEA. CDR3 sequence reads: CSVERTALDTQYF. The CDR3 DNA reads TGCAGCGTTGAAAGGACCGCCTTAGATACGCAGTATTTT.

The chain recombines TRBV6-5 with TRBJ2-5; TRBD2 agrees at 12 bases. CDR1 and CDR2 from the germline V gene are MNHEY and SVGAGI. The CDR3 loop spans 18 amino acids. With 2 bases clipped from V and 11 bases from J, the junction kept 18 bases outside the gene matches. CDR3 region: CASSYPAGGLAGGNEQYF. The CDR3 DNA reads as TGTGCCAGCAGTTACCCTGCAGGGGGACTAGCGGGCGGGAATGAGCAGTACTTC.

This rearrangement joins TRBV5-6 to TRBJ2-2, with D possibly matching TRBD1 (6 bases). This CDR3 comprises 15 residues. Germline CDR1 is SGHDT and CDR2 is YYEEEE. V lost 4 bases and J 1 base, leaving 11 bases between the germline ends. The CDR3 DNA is TGTGCCAGCAGCGTTGGACAGCTGAACACCGGGGAGCTGTTTTTT. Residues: CASSVGQLNTGELFF.

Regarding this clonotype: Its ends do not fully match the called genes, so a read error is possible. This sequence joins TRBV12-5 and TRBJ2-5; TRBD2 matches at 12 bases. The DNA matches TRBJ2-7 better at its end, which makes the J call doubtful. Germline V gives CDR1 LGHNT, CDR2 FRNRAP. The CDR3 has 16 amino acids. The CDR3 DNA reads TGTGTTAGTGGTTCTGGACTAGCGGGGCGCACATACGAGCAGTACTTC. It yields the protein CVSGSGLAGRTYEQYF.

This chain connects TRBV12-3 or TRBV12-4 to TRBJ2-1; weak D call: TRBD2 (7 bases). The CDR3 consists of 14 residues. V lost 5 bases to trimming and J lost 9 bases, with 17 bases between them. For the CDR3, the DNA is TGTGCCAGCAGTCACCCGGGGGGCTCGCCTGAGCAGTTCTTC. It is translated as CASSHPGGSPEQFF.

The CDR3 DNA is TGTGCCACCTTGAGAGGGACAGGGGTGAACAATGAGCAGTTCTTC. It yields the protein CATLRGTGVNNEQFF. The J gene is TRBJ2-1, the V gene TRBV7-2, with TRBD1 identical over 10 bases. From germline, CDR1 is SGHTA and CDR2 FQGNSA. V was clipped by 10 bases and J by 5 bases; unmatched bases: 11. CDR3 length: 15 residues.

The chain's CDR3 is CSAQRGTNYGYTF. In DNA form, the CDR3 reads TGCAGTGCTCAGAGGGGGACTAACTATGGCTACACCTTC. The chain recombines TRBV20-1 with TRBJ1-2, with D perhaps matching TRBD1 (6 bases). CDR3 length: 13 residues. Germline V gene data show CDR1 as DFQATT and CDR2 as SNEGSKA (reference sequence). V lost 5 bases and J 0 bases, leaving 10 bases between the germline ends.

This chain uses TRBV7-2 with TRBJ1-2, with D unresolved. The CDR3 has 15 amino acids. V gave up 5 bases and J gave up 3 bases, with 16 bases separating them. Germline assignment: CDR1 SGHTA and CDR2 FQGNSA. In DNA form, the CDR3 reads TGTGCCAGCAGCCCCCAGATGAGGGCGGACTATGGCTACACCTTC. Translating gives CASSPQMRADYGYTF.

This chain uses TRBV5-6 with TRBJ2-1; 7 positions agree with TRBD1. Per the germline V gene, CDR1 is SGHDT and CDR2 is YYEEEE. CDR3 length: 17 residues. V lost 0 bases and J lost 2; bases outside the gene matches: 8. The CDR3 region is CASSLDRDSAAYNEQFF. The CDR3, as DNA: TGTGCCAGCAGCTTGGATCGGGACAGCGCAGCCTACAATGAGCAGTTCTTC.

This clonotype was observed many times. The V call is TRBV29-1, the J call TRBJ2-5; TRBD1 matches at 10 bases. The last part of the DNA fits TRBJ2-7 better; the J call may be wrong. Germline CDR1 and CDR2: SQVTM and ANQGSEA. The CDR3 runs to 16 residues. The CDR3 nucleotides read TGCAGCGCAATAGTGACAGGGGGCATCCCACGGATCGAGCAGTACTTC. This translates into CSAIVTGGIPRIEQYF.

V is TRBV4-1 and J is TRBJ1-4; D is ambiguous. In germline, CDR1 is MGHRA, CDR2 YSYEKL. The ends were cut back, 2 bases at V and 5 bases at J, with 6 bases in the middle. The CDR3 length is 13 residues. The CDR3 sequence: CASSQIINEKLFF. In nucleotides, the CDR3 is TGCGCCAGCAGCCAAATAATAAATGAAAAACTGTTTTTT.

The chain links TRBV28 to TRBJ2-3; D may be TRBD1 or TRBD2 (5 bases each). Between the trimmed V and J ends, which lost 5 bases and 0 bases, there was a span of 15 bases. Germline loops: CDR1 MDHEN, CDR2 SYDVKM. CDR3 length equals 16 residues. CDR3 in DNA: TGTGCCAGCAGTCTGGGGGTCTCCTCTAGCACAGATACGCAGTATTTT. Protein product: CASSLGVSSSTDTQYF.

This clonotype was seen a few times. This chain's CDR3 is CASSQGIGPSSYNEQFF. The CDR3 DNA sequence: TGTGCCAGCAGCCAAGGGATAGGCCCAAGCTCCTACAATGAGCAGTTCTTC. The chain is built from TRBV14 and TRBJ2-1; D call uncertain. Between the trimmed V and J ends, which lost 1 base and 0 bases, there was a span of 13 bases. CDR1 is SGHDN and CDR2 is FVKESK in the germline V gene. This CDR3 contains 17 residues.

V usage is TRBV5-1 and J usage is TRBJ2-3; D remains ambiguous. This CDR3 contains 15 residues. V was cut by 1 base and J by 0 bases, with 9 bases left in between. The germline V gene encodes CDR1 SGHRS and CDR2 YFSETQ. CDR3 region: CASSLSTSSTDTQYF. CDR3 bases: TGCGCCAGCAGCTTGAGTACTTCTAGCACAGATACGCAGTATTTT.

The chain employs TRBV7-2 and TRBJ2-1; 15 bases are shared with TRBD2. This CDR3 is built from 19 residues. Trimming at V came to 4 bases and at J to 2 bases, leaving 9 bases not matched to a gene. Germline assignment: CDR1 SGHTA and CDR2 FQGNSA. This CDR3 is CTSSSPGWTSGGAYNEQFF. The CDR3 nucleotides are TGTACCAGCAGCTCCCCGGGGTGGACTAGCGGGGGGGCCTACAATGAGCAGTTCTTC. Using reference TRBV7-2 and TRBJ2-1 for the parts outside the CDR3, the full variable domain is GAGVSQSPSNKVTEKGKDVELRCDPISGHTALYWYRQSLGQGLEFLIYFQGNSAPDKSGLPSDRFSAERTGGSVSTLTIQRTQQEDSAVYLCTSSSPGWTSGGAYNEQFFGPGTRLTVL.

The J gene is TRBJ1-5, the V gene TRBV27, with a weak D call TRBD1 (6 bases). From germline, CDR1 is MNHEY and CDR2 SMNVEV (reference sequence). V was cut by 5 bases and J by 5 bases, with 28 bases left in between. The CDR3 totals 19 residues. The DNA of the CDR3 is TGTGCCAGCAGTCCCCCCGGGGGCCAGGGATGGGGGGGGTATCAGCCCCAGCATTTT. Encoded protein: CASSPPGGQGWGGYQPQHF.

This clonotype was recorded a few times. The CDR3: CASSLDRINTGELFF. Written as DNA, the CDR3 is TGTGCCAGCAGCTTAGACAGGATAAACACCGGGGAGCTGTTTTTT. The gene calls are TRBV11-2 and TRBJ2-2; D unresolved. The CDR3 has 15 residues. CDR1 and CDR2 (germline): SGHAT, FQNNGV. Trimming stripped 0 bases from V and 2 bases from J, with 7 bases between.

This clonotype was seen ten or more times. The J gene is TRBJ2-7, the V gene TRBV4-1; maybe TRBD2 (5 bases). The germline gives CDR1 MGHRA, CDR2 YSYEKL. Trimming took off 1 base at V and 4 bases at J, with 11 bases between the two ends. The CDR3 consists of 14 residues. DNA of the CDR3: TGCGCCAGCAGCCAAGGGCGGGCTCCTTACGAGCAGTACTTC. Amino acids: CASSQGRAPYEQYF.

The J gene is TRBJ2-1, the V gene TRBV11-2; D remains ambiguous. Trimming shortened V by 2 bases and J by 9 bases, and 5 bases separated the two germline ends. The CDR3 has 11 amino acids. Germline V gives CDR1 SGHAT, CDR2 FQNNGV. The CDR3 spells CASSLNREQFF. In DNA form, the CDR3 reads TGTGCCAGCAGCTTAAACCGTGAGCAGTTCTTC.

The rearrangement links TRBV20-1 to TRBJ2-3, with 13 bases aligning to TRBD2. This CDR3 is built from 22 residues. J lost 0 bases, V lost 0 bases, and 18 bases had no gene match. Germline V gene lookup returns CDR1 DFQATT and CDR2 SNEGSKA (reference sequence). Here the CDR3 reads CSARDSHGGLAGAQKSTDTQYF. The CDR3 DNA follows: TGCAGTGCTAGAGATTCCCACGGTGGACTAGCGGGGGCCCAAAAAAGCACAGATACGCAGTATTTT.

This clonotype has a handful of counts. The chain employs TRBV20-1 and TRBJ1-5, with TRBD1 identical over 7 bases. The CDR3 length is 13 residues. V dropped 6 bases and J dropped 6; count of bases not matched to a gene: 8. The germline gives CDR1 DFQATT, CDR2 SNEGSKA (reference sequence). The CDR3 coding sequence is TGCAGTGCCAGTGGAGGGGGCAGTCAGCCCCAGCATTTT. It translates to CSASGGGSQPQHF.

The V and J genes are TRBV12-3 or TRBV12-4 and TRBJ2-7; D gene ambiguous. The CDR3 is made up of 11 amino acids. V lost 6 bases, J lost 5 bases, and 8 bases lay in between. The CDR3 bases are TGTGCCAGCAGCTCCCAACACGAGCAGTACTTC. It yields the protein CASSSQHEQYF.

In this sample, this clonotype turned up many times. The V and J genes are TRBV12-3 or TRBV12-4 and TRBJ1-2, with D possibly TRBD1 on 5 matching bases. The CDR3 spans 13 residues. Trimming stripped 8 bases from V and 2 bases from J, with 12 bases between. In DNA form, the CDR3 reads TGTGCCAGCGGGGACGGGTTCAACTATGGCTACACCTTC. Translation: CASGDGFNYGYTF.

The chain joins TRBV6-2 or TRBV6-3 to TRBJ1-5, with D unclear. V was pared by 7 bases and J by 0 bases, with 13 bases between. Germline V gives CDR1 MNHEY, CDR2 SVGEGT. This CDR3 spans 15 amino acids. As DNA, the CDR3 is TGTGCCAGCAACAACCGGTGGGGTAGCAATCAGCCCCAGCATTTT. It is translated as CASNNRWGSNQPQHF.

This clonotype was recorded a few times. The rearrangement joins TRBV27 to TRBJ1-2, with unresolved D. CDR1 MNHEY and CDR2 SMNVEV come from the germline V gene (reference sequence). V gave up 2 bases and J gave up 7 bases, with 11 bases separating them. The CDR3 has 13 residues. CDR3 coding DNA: TGTGCCAGCAGTTTAAACCCCCTGAGTGGCTACACCTTC. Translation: CASSLNPLSGYTF.

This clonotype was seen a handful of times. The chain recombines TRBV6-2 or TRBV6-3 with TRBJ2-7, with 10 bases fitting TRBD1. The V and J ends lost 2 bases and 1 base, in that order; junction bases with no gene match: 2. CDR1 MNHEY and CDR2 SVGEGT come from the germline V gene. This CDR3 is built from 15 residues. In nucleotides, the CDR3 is TGTGCCAGCAGTTACGGGACAGGGGTGTCCTACGAGCAGTACTTC. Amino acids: CASSYGTGVSYEQYF.